This TCR beta chain was captured in a study of cytomegalovirus exposure and HLA in healthy donors. Study-level points and caveats: Most of the TCR beta V segments (in an earlier analysis) were productive either about 87% or about 30% of the time. With high specificity and sensitivity, the classifier reportedly diagnosed cytomegalovirus status. As a later analysis revealed, the rate of TCR association differed by HLA locus, with DRB1 most and HLA-C fewest.

This clone was picked up one time. Its antigen is still unknown. PCR was performed using 60 Vbeta and 13 Jbeta primers. Some clones are missing from TCRdb's copy, which holds only in-frame ones; the method was immunoSEQ multiplex PCR. The sample carries 130,000 to 150,000 clones, 78% recorded once. Sequencing was carried out using PBMCs. The source is a male donor in good health and CMV-seronegative.

The CDR3 reads CASSLPRLAGGTTDTQYF. The CDR3 bases are TGTGCCAGCAGCCTCCCACGACTAGCGGGGGGCACCACAGATACGCAGTATTTT. The chain uses TRBV7-3 and TRBJ2-3; 13 bases align to TRBD2. CDR1 SGHTA and CDR2 FQGTGA come from the germline V gene. The ends lost 5 bases at V and 2 bases at J; junction bases unmatched: 10. The CDR3 consists of 18 residues.